The present T cell receptor beta chain was sequenced within a study of T cell responses to AZD1222 COVID-19 vaccine. Points from the study as a whole: Clonal diversity was possibly underestimated, and white British individuals and females predominated among donors.

In the case of this clone: Its specificity is unknown.

Germline V gives CDR1 SGHRS, CDR2 YFSETQ. This CDR3 has 15 residues. V dropped 1 base and J dropped 5 bases, with 13 bases sitting between them. Using immunoSEQ multiplex PCR, the repertoire was profiled, and TCRdb retains in-frame clones only, with some absent. In the table there are 120,000 or so clones, around 90% of which are singletons. V and J are TRBV5-1 and TRBJ1-3; D unclear. Material: peripheral blood, obtained on day 0 of AZD1222 vaccination. This clonotype was obtained from an adult in good health. The CDR3 DNA follows: TGCGCCAGCAGCTTGACGGACGCGGTGAGAAACACCATATATTTT. As protein: CASSLTDAVRNTIYF.